The 21 T cell receptor beta chains presented below share a single source sample, sequenced in a study of blood T cell repertoires in COVID-19. Libraries were prepared by immunoSEQ multiplex PCR; TCRdb keeps only in-frame clonotypes and omits some of them. The top ten clones hold about 20% of a sample with about 62,000 clones, approximately 90% of them seen once. What was sequenced was peripheral blood. Every receptor here comes from a woman aged 55-75 years with COVID-19, enrolled during active disease.

The chain combines TRBV6-4 with TRBJ2-2; 8 positions agree with TRBD2. The ends lost 8 bases at V and 3 bases at J; junction bases unmatched: 8. The CDR3 is 15 residues long. Germline V gene lookup returns CDR1 MRHNA and CDR2 SNTAGT. Written as DNA, the CDR3 is TGTGCCAGCGGGGCGGTAGCGGGACACACCGGGGAGCTGTTTTTT. This gives the protein CASGAVAGHTGELFF.

V usage is TRBV5-4 and J usage is TRBJ2-1; D gene ambiguous. Germline CDR1 is SGHNT and CDR2 is YYREEE (reference sequence). The CDR3 extends over 12 amino acids. Trimming left V 3 bases short and J 12 bases short, with 13 bases between. The CDR3 sequence: CASSYSTTGQFF. In DNA, the CDR3 is TGTGCCAGCAGCTACTCTACTACCGGGCAGTTCTTC.

The CDR3 DNA follows: TGTGCCAGCCGTCTACGGAATTCGGGAGCGGGAACCGGGGAGCTGTTTTTT. It yields the protein CASRLRNSGAGTGELFF. The chain joins TRBV7-8 to TRBJ2-2; 7 bases match TRBD2. This CDR3 contains 17 residues. With V trimmed by 8 bases and J by 5 bases, 17 bases remained unmatched. Looked up from germline, CDR1 is SGHVS and CDR2 is FQNEAQ.

The chain carries TRBV5-1 and TRBJ2-3; TRBD2 is a possible D gene (5 bases). The germline V and J ends were trimmed by 3 bases and 14 bases, with 16 bases remaining between them. The CDR3 consists of 12 residues. The germline V gene encodes CDR1 SGHRS and CDR2 YFSETQ. The CDR3 sequence is CASSSGLVEAYF. CDR3 in DNA: TGCGCCAGCAGCTCCGGACTGGTGGAGGCGTATTTT.

V and J are TRBV14 and TRBJ2-5, with 7 bases lining up with TRBD1. V lost 4 bases and J lost 0; bases outside the gene matches: 11. The CDR3 is 17 residues long. The germline gives CDR1 SGHDN, CDR2 FVKESK. The CDR3 here is CASSRLRQGVYQETQYF. The DNA of the CDR3 is TGTGCCAGCAGCCGCCTTCGACAGGGAGTGTACCAAGAGACCCAGTACTTC. Looking up the rest from reference TRBV14 and TRBJ2-5 gives the full variable domain: EAGVTQFPSHSVIEKGQTVTLRCDPISGHDNLYWYRRVMGKEIKFLLHFVKESKQDESGMPNNRFLAERTGGTYSTLKVQPAELEDSGVYFCASSRLRQGVYQETQYFGPGTRLLVL.

The rearrangement joins TRBV18 to TRBJ2-2; D perhaps matches TRBD2 (5 bases). The CDR3 is 15 amino acids. The germline V gene encodes CDR1 KGHSH and CDR2 LQKENI. V was trimmed by 2 bases and J by 5 bases, leaving 12 bases between them. The CDR3 sequence is CASSPDLARTGELFF. The CDR3 region has the DNA TGTGCCAGCTCACCAGATCTAGCCAGAACCGGGGAGCTGTTTTTT.

The chain is built from TRBV11-3 and TRBJ2-3; D perhaps matches TRBD1 (6 bases). The V and J ends lost 3 bases and 5 bases respectively, with 9 bases between them. CDR1 and CDR2 (germline): SGHNT, YENEEA. The CDR3 consists of 13 residues. The CDR3 region is CASSFFRGDTQYF. The CDR3 DNA reads as TGTGCCAGCAGCTTCTTCAGGGGAGATACGCAGTATTTT.

In DNA, the CDR3 is TGTGCCAGCAGCTCAGGGGGAGGATACAATGAGCAGTTCTTC. It encodes CASSSGGGYNEQFF. The chain has TRBV9 and TRBJ2-1; possibly TRBD1 for D (7 bases). Trimming left V 4 bases short and J 4 bases short, with 12 bases between. From germline, CDR1 is SGDLS and CDR2 YYNGEE. The CDR3 has 14 residues.

The chain couples TRBV5-4 to TRBJ2-1, with D tentatively TRBD2 (5 bases). Germline V lookup: CDR1 SGHNT, CDR2 YYREEE (reference sequence). The CDR3 spans 18 residues. V was pared by 0 bases and J by 0 bases, with 16 bases between. As DNA, the CDR3 is TGTGCCAGCAGCTTGGGGGTCCTGACGGGAAGCTCCTACAATGAGCAGTTCTTC. Translated: CASSLGVLTGSSYNEQFF.

This chain joins TRBV19 and TRBJ1-4; 10 bases map to TRBD1. This CDR3 contains 18 residues. In germline, CDR1 is LNHDA, CDR2 SQIVND (reference sequence). J was trimmed by 3 bases and V by 5 bases; bases with no gene match: 12. The CDR3 sequence: CASSRRDRGTAPNEKLFF. The CDR3, as DNA: TGTGCCAGTAGTCGCCGGGACAGGGGAACAGCACCTAATGAAAAACTGTTTTTT.

The chain combines TRBV5-4 with TRBJ2-4; no clear D. V dropped 0 bases and J dropped 6 bases, with 10 bases sitting between them. The CDR3 totals 14 residues. Germline loops: CDR1 SGHNT, CDR2 YYREEE (reference sequence). For the CDR3, the DNA is TGTGCCAGCAGCTTGGACCAGCGCAGAAACATTCAGTACTTC. It codes for CASSLDQRRNIQYF.

This sequence joins TRBV7-9 and TRBJ1-5, with 9 bases aligning to TRBD1. The V gene end was trimmed by 10 bases and the J gene end by 4 bases; junction bases not matched to a gene: 11. Germline CDR1 and CDR2: SEHNR and FQNEAQ (reference sequence). This CDR3 comprises 15 residues. The CDR3 DNA is TGTGCCACCTCTTCCGGGACAGGGACAAATCAGCCCCAGCATTTT. It yields the protein CATSSGTGTNQPQHF. The entire variable domain, with the rest obtained from reference TRBV7-9 and TRBJ1-5, is as follows: DTGVSQNPRHKITKRGQNVTFRCDPISEHNRLYWYRQTLGQGPEFLTYFQNEAQLEKSRLLSDRFSAERPKGSFSTLEIQRTEQGDSAMYLCATSSGTGTNQPQHFGDGTRLSIL.

The J gene is TRBJ2-1, the V gene TRBV11-3; TRBD2 agrees at 9 bases. Trimming removed 5 bases from V and 5 bases from J; junction bases left unmatched: 10. The germline gives CDR1 SGHNT, CDR2 YENEEA. The CDR3 covers 16 residues. The CDR3 sequence: CASSPRGREGHNEQFF. In DNA, the CDR3 is TGTGCCAGCAGCCCAAGGGGGCGGGAGGGCCACAATGAGCAGTTCTTC.

The chain employs TRBV19 and TRBJ1-3; D may be TRBD1 (5 bases). The CDR3 has 15 amino acids. V gave up 4 bases and J gave up 1 base, with 11 bases separating them. The germline gives CDR1 LNHDA, CDR2 SQIVND (reference sequence). The DNA of the CDR3 is TGTGCCAGTAGTAGAGACAGTGGTTCTGGAAACACCATATATTTT. Amino acid sequence: CASSRDSGSGNTIYF.

The genes are TRBV19 and TRBJ2-3; TRBD2 agrees at 12 bases. Germline CDR1 and CDR2: LNHDA and SQIVND (reference sequence). V lost 4 bases and J lost 3; bases outside the gene matches: 2. CDR3 length equals 15 residues. CDR3 amino acids: CASSKLAGGTDTQYF. CDR3 DNA: TGTGCCAGTAGTAAACTAGCGGGAGGTACAGATACGCAGTATTTT. The variable domain in full, completed from reference TRBV19 and TRBJ2-3, reads DGGITQSPKYLFRKEGQNVTLSCEQNLNHDAMYWYRQDPGQGLRLIYYSQIVNDFQKGDIAEGYSVSREKKESFPLTVTSAQKNPTAFYLCASSKLAGGTDTQYFGPGTRLTVL.

The rearrangement links TRBV6-6 to TRBJ1-5; TRBD1 matches at 11 bases. The germline V gene has CDR1 MNHNY and CDR2 SVGAGI (reference sequence). CDR3 size: 14 residues. Trimming took 6 bases from V and 7 from J; bases not matched to a gene: 5. CDR3 loop: CASSRTGGGQPQHF. The CDR3 DNA follows: TGTGCCAGCAGCCGGACAGGGGGCGGACAGCCCCAGCATTTT.

V gene TRBV4-3 combines with J gene TRBJ2-3, with 7 bases lining up with TRBD1. Germline V lookup: CDR1 LGHNA, CDR2 YSLEER. This CDR3 spans 17 amino acids. V trimming: 0 bases; J trimming: 3 bases; junction bases outside the gene matches: 9. The CDR3 protein is CASSQETLGGETDTQYF. The CDR3 bases are TGCGCCAGCAGCCAAGAAACCTTAGGGGGCGAGACAGATACGCAGTATTTT.

The chain carries TRBV19 and TRBJ1-4; weak D call: TRBD1 (6 bases). The CDR3 is 14 amino acids. V shed 4 bases and J shed 8 bases, with 14 bases lying between them. The germline gives CDR1 LNHDA, CDR2 SQIVND (reference sequence). The chain's CDR3 is CASSTGGGREKLFF. CDR3 in DNA: TGTGCCAGTAGTACTGGCGGGGGCCGGGAAAAACTGTTTTTT.

The rearrangement joins TRBV25-1 to TRBJ2-3; no clear D. Germline CDR1 MGHDK, CDR2 SYGVNS. V was clipped by 5 bases and J by 1 base, with 7 bases between them. The CDR3 length is 13 residues. Here the CDR3 reads CASSLGGTDTQYF. The CDR3 DNA is TGTGCCAGCAGTCTAGGAGGCACAGATACGCAGTATTTT. Complete variable domain (other parts from reference TRBV25-1 and TRBJ2-3): EADIYQTPRYLVIGTGKKITLECSQTMGHDKMYWYQQDPGMELHLIHYSYGVNSTEKGDLSSESTVSRIRTEHFPLTLESARPSHTSQYLCASSLGGTDTQYFGPGTRLTVL.

V gene TRBV5-5 combines with J gene TRBJ1-4; the D gene is possibly TRBD1 (6 bases). The CDR3 extends over 13 amino acids. Trimming cost V 1 base and J 5 bases, with 6 bases left between them. The germline V gene encodes CDR1 SGHKS and CDR2 YYEKEE (reference sequence). The chain's CDR3 is CASSLRGNEKLFF. The CDR3 DNA reads TGTGCCAGCAGCTTGAGGGGGAATGAAAAACTGTTTTTT.

V usage is TRBV30 and J usage is TRBJ1-1; D perhaps matches TRBD1 (6 bases). The V and J ends lost 4 bases and 12 bases respectively, with 18 bases between them. Germline V gene sequence: CDR1 GTSNPN, CDR2 SVGIG (reference sequence). The CDR3 runs 12 residues. CDR3: CAWKVGGAYTFF. As DNA, the CDR3 is TGTGCCTGGAAGGTTGGGGGCGCTTATACTTTCTTT.